This T cell receptor beta chain is from a study of T cell responses to AZD1222 COVID-19 vaccine. Study results and caveats: A mostly white British donor set with more females was recruited, and clonal diversity was possibly underestimated.

CDR1 is LNHNV and CDR2 is YYDKDF in the germline V gene (reference sequence). CDR3 size: 17 residues. The V segment lost 2 bases and the J segment 0 bases; nucleotides outside the gene matches: 6. Comments on this clone: Its target is not known.

Using immunoSEQ multiplex PCR, the repertoire was profiled, and TCRdb retains in-frame clones only, with some absent. This sample has roughly 95,000 clones, with 90% to 95% found just once. The origin of this receptor is an adult who received the AZD1222 COVID-19 vaccine. This chain links TRBV15 with TRBJ1-4, with 7 bases identical to TRBD1. This specimen was peripheral blood, taken 28 days after the second AZD1222 dose. Here the CDR3 reads CATSRTGDSPTNEKLFF. The CDR3, as DNA: TGTGCCACCAGCAGAACTGGGGACAGCCCAACTAATGAAAAACTGTTTTTT.